Following are 20 T cell receptor beta chains from one sample sequenced in a study of T cell clonality in common variable immunodeficiency. Sequencing used immunoSEQ multiplex PCR; TCRdb keeps in-frame clones, though not all of them. The sample counts more than 30,000 clones, none seen once; the ten largest own almost 4.5%. Input material: peripheral blood mononuclear cells. These receptors came from a person aged 18 to 75 in good health.

At least ten counts were recorded for this clone. The sample holds other DNA sequences that translate to the same CDR3. Partial CDR3 DNA: TGTGCCAGCAGTGAAGACAGGAACTCTGGAAACACC. The encoded protein is CASSEDRNSGNT. The full CDR3 protein is CASSEDRNSGNTIYF. This chain links TRBV6-1 with TRBJ1-3; tentatively, D is TRBD1 (5 bases). The read ends 3 residues early relative to the CDR3; the germline J gene fills the gap. Germline V lookup: CDR1 MNHNS, CDR2 SASEGT. V shed 1 base and J shed 0 bases, with 7 bases lying between them. This CDR3 has 15 amino acids.

Regarding this clone: The read stops 3 residues short of the end of the CDR3; the missing end is completed from the germline J gene. The chain uses TRBV30 and TRBJ1-1; D remains ambiguous. CDR3 length: 13 amino acids. V lost 0 bases, J lost 1 base, and 6 bases lay in between. Germline V CDR1 and CDR2: GTSNPN, SVGIG (reference sequence). The sequenced part of the CDR3 DNA is TGTGCCTGGAGTGTACTCTCGAACACTGAA. This sequence encodes CAWSVLSNTE. In full, the CDR3 reads CAWSVLSNTEAFF.

This clone was observed many times. CDR3 DNA, as far as it was read: TGCAGTGCTAGTAGCCCTGTGCGGCGGGGGGATGAGACC. Amino acid sequence: CSASSPVRRGDET. The whole CDR3 sequence is CSASSPVRRGDETQYF. The rearrangement links TRBV20-1 to TRBJ2-5, with 8 nucleotides matching TRBD2. Coverage ceases 3 residues before the CDR3 finishes, and the germline J gene fills in the end. The V and J ends lost 3 bases and 5 bases, in that order; junction bases with no gene match: 14. The germline CDR1 and CDR2 sequences are DFQATT and SNEGSKA (reference sequence). This CDR3 has 16 residues.

This clone was counted ten times or more. Partial CDR3 DNA: TGTGCCAGTAGTATCGGGACAGGGTTCAGCACAGATACG. It codes for CASSIGTGFSTDT. The CDR3, in full, reads CASSIGTGFSTDTQYF. The chain couples TRBV19 to TRBJ2-3; 9 nucleotides align to TRBD1. The read stops 3 residues short of the end of the CDR3; the missing end is completed from the germline J gene. The CDR3 totals 16 residues. Germline V gene sequence: CDR1 LNHDA, CDR2 SQIVND (reference sequence). V shed 3 bases, J shed 0 bases, and the junction held 4 bases outside the gene matches.

Many counts were recorded for this clone. The sequenced fragment ends 3 residues before the CDR3 boundary, so the rest is inferred from the germline J gene. This chain uses TRBV5-4 with TRBJ2-3; D possibly corresponds to TRBD2 (5 bases). Trimming left V 3 bases short and J 0 bases short, with 14 bases between. The CDR3 loop spans 16 amino acids. The germline V gene encodes CDR1 SGHNT and CDR2 YYREEE (reference sequence). CDR3 DNA (partial): TGTGCCAGCAGCTCTGGACTGGAGCTCAGCACAGATACG. Translating gives CASSSGLELSTDT. The entire CDR3 protein reads CASSSGLELSTDTQYF. Full variable domain (rest looked up from reference TRBV5-4 and TRBJ2-3): ETGVTQSPTHLIKTRGQQVTLRCSSQSGHNTVSWYQQALGQGPQFIFQYYREEENGRGNFPPRFSGLQFPNYSSELNVNALELDDSALYLCASSSGLELSTDTQYFGPGTRLTVL.

This clone was counted ten times or more. Sequencing ends 3 residues short of the CDR3 end; the germline J gene provides the rest. The chain employs TRBV20-1 and TRBJ2-5, with no clear D. Germline V gene lookup returns CDR1 DFQATT and CDR2 SNEGSKA (reference sequence). V was shortened by 1 base and J by 7 bases, with 19 bases between the two germline ends. The CDR3 is 15 amino acids. The sequenced CDR3 bases are TGCAGTGCTAGAGCTCAGGCAGAGGTCAGAGGGACC. The encoded protein is CSARAQAEVRGT. The full CDR3 is CSARAQAEVRGTQYF.

This clone was counted between two and nine times. The read finishes 3 residues shy of the CDR3 end, and the germline J gene is used to complete it. The chain joins TRBV7-9 to TRBJ2-1; 13 bases line up with TRBD2. The CDR3 covers 14 residues. J was trimmed by 6 bases and V by 5 bases; bases with no gene match: 1. Per the germline V gene, CDR1 is SEHNR and CDR2 is FQNEAQ (reference sequence). The DNA read from the CDR3 is TGTGCCAGCAGCGGGACTAGCGGGGTCAATGAG. Translated, it gives CASSGTSGVNE. From start to end, the CDR3 is CASSGTSGVNEQFF.

At least ten counts were recorded for this clone. The CDR3 end falls 3 residues outside the read, so it is completed with the germline J gene. V usage is TRBV5-4 and J usage is TRBJ1-4; 8 bases fit TRBD1. The junction had 0 bases not matched to a gene; V was cut back by 0 bases and J by 5 bases. This CDR3 has 14 amino acids. Germline CDR1 SGHNT, CDR2 YYREEE (reference sequence). CDR3: CASSLGTGNEKLFF. Partial CDR3 DNA: TGTGCCAGCAGCTTGGGGACAGGGAATGAAAAA.

The table lists this clone with many counts. The read ends 3 residues before the CDR3 terminus; that terminus is restored from the germline J gene. The J gene is TRBJ2-2, the V gene TRBV7-3; the match to TRBD2 covers 10 bases. V gave up 3 bases and J gave up 7 bases; unmatched junction bases: 5. Germline CDR1 SGHTA, CDR2 FQGTGA. This CDR3 contains 15 residues. CDR3 DNA (partial): TGTGCCAGCAGCTTTTTAGCGGGAGGAAACGGGGAG. Residues: CASSFLAGGNGE. The complete CDR3 sequence is CASSFLAGGNGELFF. Drawing the rest from reference TRBV7-3 and TRBJ2-2, the complete variable domain is GAGVSQTPSNKVTEKGKYVELRCDPISGHTALYWYRQSLGQGPEFLIYFQGTGAADDSGLPNDRFFAVRPEGSVSTLKIQRTERGDSAVYLCASSFLAGGNGELFFGEGSRLTVL.

This clone was seen more than once but under ten times. The sequence runs out 3 residues before the end of the CDR3; the remainder is reconstructed from the germline J gene. The chain employs TRBV18 and TRBJ1-2; D is unresolved. This CDR3 is 15 amino acids long. CDR1 and CDR2 from the germline V gene are KGHSH and LQKENI. CDR3 protein: CASSPPVTDRQGYTF. CDR3 DNA (partial): TGTGCCAGCTCACCACCTGTCACAGACCGTCAGGGC.

This clone was seen a handful of times. The DNA ends 3 residues before the CDR3 does, and the rest of the CDR3 is filled in from the germline J gene. This chain joins TRBV6-4 and TRBJ1-2; 12 nucleotides line up with TRBD1. The CDR3 extends over 16 amino acids. Germline assignment: CDR1 MRHNA and CDR2 SNTAGT. The CDR3 DNA, read in part, is TGTGCCAGCAGTGACGGGACAGGGGGCGCGACAGATACC. Protein sequence: CASSDGTGGATDT. The whole CDR3 sequence is CASSDGTGGATDTYTF.

This clone was counted many times. The CDR3 end lies 3 residues beyond the end of the read and is filled in from the germline J gene. The chain combines TRBV30 with TRBJ1-2; D is ambiguous. V was trimmed by 1 base and J by 4 bases, leaving 10 bases between them. The germline V gene has CDR1 GTSNPN and CDR2 SVGIG (reference sequence). The CDR3 covers 13 residues. The CDR3 region is CAWSGGSSYGYTF. The CDR3 bases that were read are TGTGCCTGGAGTGGTGGGTCTAGCTATGGC. The full variable domain, in which reference TRBV30 and TRBJ1-2 provide the parts outside the CDR3, is SQTIHQWPATLVQPVGSPLSLECTVEGTSNPNLYWYRQAAGRGLQLLFYSVGIGQISSEVPQNLSASRPQDRQFILSSKKLLLSDSGFYLCAWSGGSSYGYTFGSGTRLTVV.

On this clone itself: The read halts 3 residues ahead of the CDR3 end, with the missing end drawn from the germline J gene. J is TRBJ2-2 and V is TRBV2; perhaps TRBD2 as D (6 bases). This CDR3 comprises 13 residues. Germline CDR1 SNHLY, CDR2 FYNNEI. CDR3 DNA, as far as it was read: TGTGCCAGCAGGGCGGGGATTAATGAAAAG. It yields the protein CASRAGINEK. The whole CDR3 sequence reads CASRAGINEKLFF.

This clone was found many times. The read is 3 residues too short to cover the CDR3 end, so that end is filled in from the germline J gene. The chain has TRBV9 and TRBJ1-2, with 12 bases aligning to TRBD1. This CDR3 contains 14 residues. Per germline, CDR1 SGDLS and CDR2 YYNGEE. Trimming removed 5 bases from V and 7 bases from J; junction bases left unmatched: 6. Partial CDR3 DNA: TGTGCCAGCAGGAAGGGACAGGGGGCTGGTGGC. Protein: CASRKGQGAGG. The CDR3 reads in full as CASRKGQGAGGYTF. Together with reference TRBV9 and TRBJ1-2, the CDR3 gives the full variable domain: DSGVTQTPKHLITATGQRVTLRCSPRSGDLSVYWYQQSLDQGLQFLIQYYNGEERAKGNILERFSAQQFPDLHSELNLSSLELGDSALYFCASRKGQGAGGYTFGSGTRLTVV.

This clone was found many times. CDR3 DNA (partial): TGTGCCAGCTCACCAAGGGGTGAGACC. Translation gives CASSPRGET. The CDR3 reads in full as CASSPRGETQYF. The J gene is TRBJ2-5, the V gene TRBV18; D is possibly TRBD1 (5 bases). Read data end 3 residues before the CDR3 end; the end is taken from the germline J gene. Trimming pared 2 bases from V and 5 bases from J, leaving 6 bases between. Germline CDR1 is KGHSH and CDR2 is LQKENI. This CDR3 region has 12 residues.

This clone was detected ten times or more. The missing CDR3 end, 3 residues past where the read stops, is filled in from the germline J gene. The V gene is TRBV14, the J gene TRBJ2-1; 8 nucleotides match TRBD2. This CDR3 has 15 residues. Germline trimming cut 6 bases from V and 0 bases from J; bases unmatched to any gene: 4. The V gene's germline CDR1 is SGHDN and CDR2 FVKESK. The sequenced CDR3 bases are TGTGCCAGCAGGTTAGCGGGACGCTCCTACAATGAG. Protein product: CASRLAGRSYNE. The CDR3 in its entirety is CASRLAGRSYNEQFF.

Details on this clone: The read terminates 3 residues before the CDR3 end, so the remaining end is supplied by the germline J gene. The chain employs TRBV19 and TRBJ1-2; no definite D call. The germline gives CDR1 LNHDA, CDR2 SQIVND (reference sequence). V shed 6 bases and J shed 0 bases, with 11 bases lying between them. The length of the CDR3 is 14 residues. CDR3 DNA, as far as it was read: TGTGCCAGTAGCCCCCCCTCTACTAACTATGGC. Residues: CASSPPSTNYG. The full CDR3 sequence reads CASSPPSTNYGYTF. Combining the CDR3 with reference TRBV19 and TRBJ1-2 gives the whole variable domain DGGITQSPKYLFRKEGQNVTLSCEQNLNHDAMYWYRQDPGQGLRLIYYSQIVNDFQKGDIAEGYSVSREKKESFPLTVTSAQKNPTAFYLCASSPPSTNYGYTFGSGTRLTVV.

Ten or more counts support this clone. The read halts 3 residues ahead of the CDR3 end, with the missing end drawn from the germline J gene. The gene calls are TRBV29-1 and TRBJ2-5; 9 bases agree with TRBD2. From germline, CDR1 is SQVTM and CDR2 ANQGSEA. The CDR3 is 17 amino acids. J lost 4 bases, V lost 7 bases, and 19 bases had no gene match. The CDR3 loop is CSAQVGAGGLQRETQYF. CDR3 bases read: TGCAGCGCCCAGGTGGGGGCGGGAGGGCTCCAGAGAGAGACC.

Comments on this clone: The CDR3 is cut off 3 residues early in the read; its end comes from the germline J gene. This chain uses TRBV7-3 with TRBJ2-2, with 7 positions matching TRBD1. The CDR3 runs 14 residues. Germline CDR1 is SGHTA and CDR2 is FQGTGA. CDR3 DNA (partial): TGTGCCAGCAGCTTCGGACAGGCTAATTCACCG. Its protein product is CASSFGQANSP. The whole CDR3 is CASSFGQANSPLFF.

This clone has at least ten counts. The read terminates 3 residues before the CDR3 end, so the remaining end is supplied by the germline J gene. V gene TRBV20-1 combines with J gene TRBJ2-3; 13 nucleotides align to TRBD2. The CDR3 is made up of 15 amino acids. Germline V gene sequence: CDR1 DFQATT, CDR2 SNEGSKA (reference sequence). V trimming: 3 bases; J trimming: 5 bases; junction bases outside the gene matches: 5. The CDR3 sequence: CSASAGTSGVDTQYF. Incomplete CDR3 DNA: TGCAGTGCTAGTGCCGGGACTAGCGGGGTAGATACG.